The 16 T cell receptor beta chains below come from one sample, sequenced in a study of T cell clonality in common variable immunodeficiency. Profiled with immunoSEQ multiplex PCR; TCRdb holds only in-frame clones, not every one. This repertoire lists roughly 51,000 clones without singletons; roughly 5.9% sits in the top ten. The sample taken for sequencing was peripheral blood mononuclear cells. These receptors were collected from a person aged 18 to 75 in good health.

This clone came up many times. The read comes to an end 3 residues before the CDR3 does, leaving the germline J gene to fill in the end. The chain joins TRBV9 to TRBJ2-2, with D hard to call. V was clipped by 0 bases and J by 1 base, with 10 bases between them. Germline V gives CDR1 SGDLS, CDR2 YYNGEE. This CDR3 is built from 16 residues. The sequenced part of the CDR3 DNA is TGTGCCAGCAGCGTAGCAAACGTACTGAACACCGGGGAG. Its protein product is CASSVANVLNTGE. The entire CDR3 is CASSVANVLNTGELFF.

This clone was detected ten times or more. Its ends do not fully match the called genes, so a read error is possible. The read stops 3 residues short of the end of the CDR3; the missing end is completed from the germline J gene. The chain carries TRBV7-2 and TRBJ1-5; D unresolved. The CDR3 consists of 14 residues. Germline CDR1 is SGHTA and CDR2 is FQGNSA. The sequenced CDR3 bases are TGTGCCAGCAGCTTCACGGGTAGCGATCAGCCC. It translates to CASSFTGSDQP. The whole CDR3 is CASSFTGSDQPQHF.

This clone was seen a few times. The DNA ends 3 residues before the CDR3 does, and the rest of the CDR3 is filled in from the germline J gene. The chain is built from TRBV18 and TRBJ2-1; 8 bases match TRBD2. V lost 4 bases, J lost 0 bases, and 2 bases stayed unmatched. The CDR3 runs 15 residues. Per the germline V gene, CDR1 is KGHSH and CDR2 is LQKENI. The CDR3 is CASSRTSGSYNEQFF. CDR3 DNA (partial): TGTGCCAGCTCACGAACTAGCGGCTCCTACAATGAG.

This clone showed up many times. The CDR3 goes on 3 residues after the read ends, and that part is filled in from the germline J gene. V usage is TRBV18 and J usage is TRBJ1-2; D perhaps matches TRBD1 (6 bases). This CDR3 has 15 residues. V was trimmed by 3 bases and J by 3 bases, leaving 14 bases between them. Germline V gene data show CDR1 as KGHSH and CDR2 as LQKENI. The CDR3 bases that were read are TGTGCCAGCTCACCCCGACAGGAAGCTGACTATGGC. This sequence encodes CASSPRQEADYG. From start to end, the CDR3 is CASSPRQEADYGYTF. Supplemented by reference TRBV18 and TRBJ1-2, the full variable domain reads NAGVMQNPRHLVRRRGQEARLRCSPMKGHSHVYWYRQLPEEGLKFMVYLQKENIIDESGMPKERFSAEFPKEGPSILRIQQVVRGDSAAYFCASSPRQEADYGYTFGSGTRLTVV.

Note on this clone: The read ends 3 residues shy of where the CDR3 ends; the end is completed using the germline J gene. The genes are TRBV11-2 and TRBJ1-5; tentative D call: TRBD1 (5 bases). The CDR3 extends over 14 amino acids. The V gene lost 5 bases and the J gene lost 3 bases, with 11 bases spanning the gap. CDR1 and CDR2 (germline): SGHAT, FQNNGV. The CDR3 bases that were read are TGTGCCAGCAGCGCGGACATCGTCAATCAGCCC. Encoded protein: CASSADIVNQP. The full-length CDR3 reads as CASSADIVNQPQHF. Variable domain in full (rest from reference TRBV11-2 and TRBJ1-5): EAGVAQSPRYKIIEKRQSVAFWCNPISGHATLYWYQQILGQGPKLLIQFQNNGVVDDSQLPKDRFSAERLKGVDSTLKIQPAKLEDSAVYLCASSADIVNQPQHFGDGTRLSIL.

This clone was counted between two and nine times. The read gets to within 3 residues of the CDR3 end, and the germline J gene fills in the rest. This chain joins TRBV6-1 and TRBJ1-3, with a tentative D call TRBD1 (6 bases). In germline, CDR1 is MNHNS, CDR2 SASEGT. This CDR3 comprises 14 residues. The V and J ends lost 2 bases and 3 bases respectively, with 8 bases between them. The chain's CDR3 is CASSEPRGGNTIYF. Partial CDR3 DNA: TGTGCCAGCAGTGAACCCAGGGGTGGAAACACC.

This clone has at least ten counts. The read comes to an end 3 residues before the CDR3 does, leaving the germline J gene to fill in the end. The V call is TRBV6-2 or TRBV6-3, the J call TRBJ2-1, with 7 bases lining up with TRBD2. Germline V CDR1 and CDR2: MNHEY, SVGEGT. The length of the CDR3 is 17 residues. J lost 8 bases, V lost 0 bases, and 13 bases had no gene match. CDR3 protein: CASSYSFNSPAGYEQFF. CDR3 DNA (partial): TGTGCCAGCAGTTACTCGTTCAATAGCCCAGCGGGATATGAG.

This clone was detected ten times or more. The read ends 3 residues early relative to the CDR3; the germline J gene fills the gap. V usage is TRBV28 and J usage is TRBJ1-4; D is unclear. Germline CDR1 and CDR2: MDHEN and SYDVKM. The V end was cut by 4 bases, the J end by 5 bases, with 14 bases between. The CDR3 covers 15 residues. The sequenced part of the CDR3 DNA is TGTGCCAGCAGTTCAACGGAGACTATAAATGAAAAA. It translates to CASSSTETINEK. The entire CDR3 is CASSSTETINEKLFF. Full variable domain (outside the CDR3, taken from reference TRBV28 and TRBJ1-4): DVKVTQSSRYLVKRTGEKVFLECVQDMDHENMFWYRQDPGLGLRLIYFSYDVKMKEKGDIPEGYSVSREKKERFSLILESASTNQTSMYLCASSSTETINEKLFFGSGTQLSVL.

In its sample, this clone was seen many times. Sequencing ends 3 residues short of the CDR3 end; the germline J gene provides the rest. V and J are TRBV5-5 and TRBJ2-5; TRBD1 agrees at 7 bases. Germline V gives CDR1 SGHKS, CDR2 YYEKEE (reference sequence). The CDR3 spans 15 residues. V lost 4 bases and J lost 1; bases outside the gene matches: 7. CDR3 bases read: TGTGCCAGCAGCCCGCAATGGGACAGCCAAGAGACC. Protein product: CASSPQWDSQET. In full, the CDR3 is CASSPQWDSQETQYF. Using reference TRBV5-5 and TRBJ2-5 for the parts outside the CDR3, the full variable domain is DAGVTQSPTHLIKTRGQQVTLRCSPISGHKSVSWYQQVLGQGPQFIFQYYEKEERGRGNFPDRFSARQFPNYSSELNVNALLLGDSALYLCASSPQWDSQETQYFGPGTRLLVL.

This clone was found many times. The observed sequence ends 3 residues before the CDR3 terminus, with the missing tail filled in from the germline J gene. The chain recombines TRBV5-1 with TRBJ2-2; D tentatively fits TRBD1 or TRBD2 (5 bases each). This CDR3 contains 13 residues. The V end lost 0 bases, the J end lost 6 bases, and 6 bases lay between the germline ends. The germline V gene encodes CDR1 SGHRS and CDR2 YFSETQ. The part of the CDR3 DNA that was read is TGCGCCAGCAGCTTGGGAGGGGCCGGGGAG. Translation: CASSLGGAGE. The entire CDR3 reads CASSLGGAGELFF.

This clone was observed at least ten times. The sequence runs out 3 residues before the end of the CDR3; the remainder is reconstructed from the germline J gene. V usage is TRBV20-1 and J usage is TRBJ2-1, with 12 nucleotides matching TRBD2. Trimming cost V 1 base and J 7 bases; bases outside gene matches: 5. Germline V CDR1 and CDR2: DFQATT, SNEGSKA (reference sequence). The CDR3 length is 15 residues. Incomplete CDR3 DNA: TGCAGTGCTAGAGGACTAGCGGGAGACTCTAATGAG. Its translation is CSARGLAGDSNE. From start to end, the CDR3 is CSARGLAGDSNEQFF.

There are many counts of this clone. The read gets to within 3 residues of the CDR3 end, and the germline J gene fills in the rest. The chain combines TRBV30 with TRBJ1-6, with D hard to call. Trimming took 0 bases from V and 7 from J, leaving 13 bases between them. This CDR3 region has 15 residues. In germline, CDR1 is GTSNPN, CDR2 SVGIG (reference sequence). The sequenced CDR3 bases are TGTGCCTGGAGTGTAAAGGGTGCCGACAATTCACCC. Its protein is CAWSVKGADNSP. The whole CDR3 protein is CAWSVKGADNSPLHF.

This clone has a count of ten or more. The CDR3 bases that were read are TGTGCCACCATGCCCTTCCAGGGAAGTCAGCCC. The encoded protein is CATMPFQGSQP. The CDR3, in full, reads CATMPFQGSQPQHF. The rearrangement joins TRBV19 to TRBJ1-5, with D possibly matching TRBD1 (5 bases). The read terminates 3 residues before the CDR3 end, so the remaining end is supplied by the germline J gene. The length of the CDR3 is 14 residues. Trimming took 10 bases from V and 6 from J, leaving 19 bases between them. Germline V gene data show CDR1 as LNHDA and CDR2 as SQIVND (reference sequence).

This clone came up many times. The read finishes 3 residues shy of the CDR3 end, and the germline J gene is used to complete it. J is TRBJ1-5 and V is TRBV20-1; TRBD1 is a possible D gene (6 bases). The CDR3 runs to 13 residues. CDR1 is DFQATT and CDR2 is SNEGSKA in the germline V gene (reference sequence). V was pared by 6 bases and J by 6 bases, with 15 bases between. CDR3 protein: CSALPGVAQPQHF. Partial CDR3 DNA: TGCAGTGCCCTACCAGGGGTGGCTCAGCCC.

This clone was seen a handful of times. The read is 3 residues too short to cover the CDR3 end, so that end is filled in from the germline J gene. The chain is built from TRBV11-2 and TRBJ2-1, with D perhaps TRBD1 (5 bases). The CDR3 is 14 amino acids. Germline loops: CDR1 SGHAT, CDR2 FQNNGV. Trimming removed 2 bases from V and 9 bases from J, with 14 bases in between. The sequenced CDR3 bases are TGTGCCAGCAGCTTATCAGACAGTCCTCCTGAG. Residues: CASSLSDSPPE. The CDR3 in its entirety is CASSLSDSPPEQFF.

Remarks on this clone: Mismatch with germline at one junction end may stem from a read error. The read ends 3 residues shy of where the CDR3 ends; the end is completed using the germline J gene. The gene calls are TRBV18 and TRBJ1-1; TRBD1 agrees at 12 bases. The germline CDR1 and CDR2 sequences are KGHSH and LQKENI. CDR3 length equals 17 residues. CDR3 DNA (partial): TGTGCCAGCCCACCCCCCTCCGGGACAGGGGGCAACACTGAA. Translation gives CASPPPSGTGGNTE. The full CDR3 sequence reads CASPPPSGTGGNTEAFF.